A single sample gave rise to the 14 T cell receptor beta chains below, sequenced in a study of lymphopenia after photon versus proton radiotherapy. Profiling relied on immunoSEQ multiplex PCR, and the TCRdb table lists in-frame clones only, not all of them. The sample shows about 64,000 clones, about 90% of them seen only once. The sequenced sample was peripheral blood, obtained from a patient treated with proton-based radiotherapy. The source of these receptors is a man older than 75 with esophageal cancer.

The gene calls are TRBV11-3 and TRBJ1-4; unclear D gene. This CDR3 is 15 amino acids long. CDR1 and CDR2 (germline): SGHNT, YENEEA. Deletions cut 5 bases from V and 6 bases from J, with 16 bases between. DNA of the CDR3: TGTGCCAGCAGCCCCCGGAGGAATCGGGATGAAAAACTGTTTTTT. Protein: CASSPRRNRDEKLFF. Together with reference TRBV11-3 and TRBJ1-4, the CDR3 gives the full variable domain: EAGVVQSPRYKIIEKKQPVAFWCNPISGHNTLYWYLQNLGQGPELLIRYENEEAVDDSQLPKDRFSAERLKGVDSTLKIQPAELGDSAVYLCASSPRRNRDEKLFFGSGTQLSVL.

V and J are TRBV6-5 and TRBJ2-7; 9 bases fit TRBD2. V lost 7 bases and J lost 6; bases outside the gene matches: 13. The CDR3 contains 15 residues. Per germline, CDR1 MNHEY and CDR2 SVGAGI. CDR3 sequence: CASTRRVAGAGEQYF. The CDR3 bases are TGTGCCAGCACCCGCAGAGTAGCGGGAGCGGGCGAGCAGTACTTC.

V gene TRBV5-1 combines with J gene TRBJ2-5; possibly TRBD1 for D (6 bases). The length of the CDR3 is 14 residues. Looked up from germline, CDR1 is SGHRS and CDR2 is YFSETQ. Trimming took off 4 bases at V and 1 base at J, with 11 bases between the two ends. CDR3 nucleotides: TGCGCCAGCAGCATAACAGGGAGCCAAGAGACCCAGTACTTC. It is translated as CASSITGSQETQYF.

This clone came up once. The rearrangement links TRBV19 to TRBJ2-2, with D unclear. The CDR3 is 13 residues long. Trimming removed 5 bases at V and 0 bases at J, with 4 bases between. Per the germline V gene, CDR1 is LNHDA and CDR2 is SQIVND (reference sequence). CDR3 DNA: TGTGCCAGTAGTGACCCGAACACCGGGGAGCTGTTTTTT. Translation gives CASSDPNTGELFF.

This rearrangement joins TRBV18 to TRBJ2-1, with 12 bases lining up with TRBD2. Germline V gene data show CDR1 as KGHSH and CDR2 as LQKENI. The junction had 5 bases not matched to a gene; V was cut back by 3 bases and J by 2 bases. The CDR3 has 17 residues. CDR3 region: CASSPPRTSGTYNEQFF. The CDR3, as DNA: TGTGCCAGCTCACCTCCCAGGACTAGCGGGACCTACAATGAGCAGTTCTTC.

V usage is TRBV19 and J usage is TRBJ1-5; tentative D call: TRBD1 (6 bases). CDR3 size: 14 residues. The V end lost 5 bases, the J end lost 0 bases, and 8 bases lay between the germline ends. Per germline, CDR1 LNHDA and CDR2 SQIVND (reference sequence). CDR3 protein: CASSYRVSNQPQHF. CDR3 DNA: TGTGCCAGTAGTTACAGGGTTAGCAATCAGCCCCAGCATTTT.

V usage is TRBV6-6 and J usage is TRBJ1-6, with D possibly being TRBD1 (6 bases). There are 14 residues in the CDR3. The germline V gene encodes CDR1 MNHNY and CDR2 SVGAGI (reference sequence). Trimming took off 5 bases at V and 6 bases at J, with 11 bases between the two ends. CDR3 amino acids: CASSLRTANSPLHF. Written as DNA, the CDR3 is TGTGCCAGCAGTCTTCGGACAGCTAATTCACCCCTCCACTTT.

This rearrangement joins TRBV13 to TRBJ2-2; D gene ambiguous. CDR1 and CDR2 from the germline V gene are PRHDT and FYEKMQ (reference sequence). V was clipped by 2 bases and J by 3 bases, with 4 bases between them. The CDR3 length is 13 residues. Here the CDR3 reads CASSLLHTGELFF. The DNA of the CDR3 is TGTGCCAGCAGCTTATTGCACACCGGGGAGCTGTTTTTT. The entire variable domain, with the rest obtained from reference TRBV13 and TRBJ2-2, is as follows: AAGVIQSPRHLIKEKRETATLKCYPIPRHDTVYWYQQGPGQDPQFLISFYEKMQSDKGSIPDRFSAQQFSDYHSELNMSSLELGDSALYFCASSLLHTGELFFGEGSRLTVL.

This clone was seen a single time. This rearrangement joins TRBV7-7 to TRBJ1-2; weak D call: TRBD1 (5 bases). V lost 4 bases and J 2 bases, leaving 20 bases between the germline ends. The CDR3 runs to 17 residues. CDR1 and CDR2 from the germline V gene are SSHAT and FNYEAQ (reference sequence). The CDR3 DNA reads TGTGCCAGCAGCTCACCTCCCGTGAACCAGGGAAACTATGGCTACACCTTC. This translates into CASSSPPVNQGNYGYTF.

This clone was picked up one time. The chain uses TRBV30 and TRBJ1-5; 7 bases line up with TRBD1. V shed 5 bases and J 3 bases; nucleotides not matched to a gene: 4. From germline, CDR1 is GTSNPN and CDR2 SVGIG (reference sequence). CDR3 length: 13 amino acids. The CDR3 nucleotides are TGTGCCTGGCGGGACAGCAACAATCAGCCCCAGCATTTT. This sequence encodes CAWRDSNNQPQHF.

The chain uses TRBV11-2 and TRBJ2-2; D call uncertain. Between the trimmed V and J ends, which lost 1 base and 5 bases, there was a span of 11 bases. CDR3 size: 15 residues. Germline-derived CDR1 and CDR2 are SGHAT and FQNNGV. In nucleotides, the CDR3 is TGTGCCAGCAGCTTAGTTCGACATTGGACCGGGGAGCTGTTTTTT. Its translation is CASSLVRHWTGELFF.

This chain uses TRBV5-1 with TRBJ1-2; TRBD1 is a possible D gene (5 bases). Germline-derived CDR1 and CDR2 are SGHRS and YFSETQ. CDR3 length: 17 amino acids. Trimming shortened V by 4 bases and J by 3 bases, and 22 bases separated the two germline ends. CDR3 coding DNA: TGCGCCAGCAGCCCAGAAATGAAAAAACAGGTTGACTATGGCTACACCTTC. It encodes CASSPEMKKQVDYGYTF.

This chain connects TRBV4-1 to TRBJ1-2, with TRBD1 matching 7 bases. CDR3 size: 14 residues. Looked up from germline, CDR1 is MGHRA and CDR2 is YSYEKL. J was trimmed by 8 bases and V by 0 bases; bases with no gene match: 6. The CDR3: CASSQERQGDGYTF. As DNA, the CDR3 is TGCGCCAGCAGCCAAGAGCGGCAGGGGGACGGCTACACCTTC.

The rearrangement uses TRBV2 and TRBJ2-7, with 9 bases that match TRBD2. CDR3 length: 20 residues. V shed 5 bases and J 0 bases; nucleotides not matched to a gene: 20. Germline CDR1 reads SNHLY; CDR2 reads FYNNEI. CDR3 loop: CASSIPGLADGFGSSYEQYF. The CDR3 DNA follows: TGTGCCAGCAGTATACCGGGACTAGCCGATGGGTTTGGGTCCTCCTACGAGCAGTACTTC. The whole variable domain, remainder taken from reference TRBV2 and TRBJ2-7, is EPEVTQTPSHQVTQMGQEVILRCVPISNHLYFYWYRQILGQKVEFLVSFYNNEISEKSEIFDDQFSVERPDGSNFTLKIRSTKLEDSAMYFCASSIPGLADGFGSSYEQYFGPGTRLTVT.